This is a list of T cell receptor beta chains from one sample in a study of graft-versus-host responses after intestinal transplantation. Assay: immunoSEQ multiplex PCR; the TCRdb copy retains only in-frame clones and omits some. Of 96,000 or so clones detected, about 94% appear once; the ten largest clones hold around 0.15%. No antigens are known for them. The source was unstimulated CD4+ T cells sorted from spleen or lymph node cells, collected before intestinal transplant. These receptors were obtained from a human donor who received an intestinal transplant. Each CDR3 is given with its conserved first and last residue.

>TRBV7-6|16|TRBJ1-6
CASSLVQGGNFSPLHF
>TRBV9|15|TRBJ2-7
CASSVAVDRGYEQYF
>TRBV4-2|16|TRBJ2-5
CASSPGSRGYQETQYF
>TRBV10-3|15|TRBJ1-1
CAISESNRAYTEAFF
>TRBV6-4|14|TRBJ2-2
CASSGDSNTGELFF
>TRBV5-6|10|TRBJ1-1
CASSSEGQAF
>TRBV9|14|TRBJ2-5
CASSVSGQSETQYF
>TRBV6-1|15|TRBJ2-7
CASSMFSGDTYEQYF
>TRBV6-5|11|TRBJ2-7
CASTRSYEQYF
>TRBV18|17|TRBJ2-1
CASSPYLAGESYNEQFF
>TRBV5-6|14|TRBJ1-2
CASSLGQANYGYTF
>TRBV30|13|TRBJ1-4
CAWGGQGHEKLFF
>TRBV10-1|14|TRBJ2-7
CASSAFRNSYEQYF
>TRBV19|15|TRBJ2-7
CASSIGGGVVYEQYF
>TRBV30|17|TRBJ1-6
CAWSVGDSIPHSSPLHF
>TRBV5-1|15|TRBJ2-3
CASTYDGSMLNTQYF
>TRBV2|13|TRBJ1-5
CASSSTGGQPQHF
>TRBV5-1|15|TRBJ2-7
CASSLVGGDVLEQYF
>TRBV7-2|16|TRBJ1-2
CASSLDRAQVGYGYTF
>TRBV5-6|13|TRBJ2-7
CASSLGSFYEQYF
>TRBV5-4|14|TRBJ1-2
CASSLGDRRYGYTF
>TRBV5-8|13|TRBJ1-6
CASSLEGDSPLHF
>TRBV2|14|.
CASSGGVVPYEQYF
>TRBV29-1|17|TRBJ2-1
CSVGITGTSGKNNEQFF
>TRBV19|15|TRBJ1-2
CASVWGDGGVGGYTF
>TRBV27|17|TRBJ1-6
CASSPRGTSGSNSPLHF
>TRBV13|15|TRBJ2-7
CASSRGASGSYEQYF
>TRBV5-1|16|TRBJ2-6
CASSGTGGDLSNVLTF
>TRBV15|14|TRBJ1-1
CATSVRTANTEAFF
>TRBV7-2|17|TRBJ2-7
CASSARASGGHIYEQYF
>TRBV5-1|16|TRBJ1-1
CASSDQPTGDGGEAFF
>TRBV6-5|15|TRBJ1-5
CASSLDRALNQPQHF
>TRBV30|12|TRBJ2-4
CAWSVLENIQYF
>TRBV2|15|TRBJ2-5
CASRLQGGAEETQYF
>TRBV5-6|16|TRBJ2-1
CASSLPLSGSFNEQFF
>TRBV19|16|TRBJ2-5
CASSIGWRGEQETQYF
>TRBV28|16|TRBJ2-5
CASSFSSSGSGETQYF
>TRBV9|15|TRBJ2-5
CASSVAGGLWETQYF
>TRBV5-1|14|TRBJ1-1
CASSLFQGDTEAFF
>TRBV9|16|TRBJ1-3
CASSPDEGSSGNTIYF
>TRBV6-5|14|TRBJ1-1
CASRHDRGNTEAFF
>TRBV29-1|11|TRBJ1-2
CSVQGAGGYTF
>TRBV6-5|14|TRBJ2-7
CASSRTGVGYEQYF
>TRBV18|15|TRBJ1-1
CASSPPAGRNTEAFF
>TRBV6-5|14|TRBJ1-2
CASLSQGTGGGYTF
>TRBV27|15|TRBJ1-4
CASKWTPATNEKLFF